Presented here are 23 T cell receptor beta chains from one specimen sequenced in a study of identical twins (TCRdb year 2016). Library preparation used 5' RACE. The sequencer listed for this sample is Illumina HiSeq 2000. TCRdb cleaned the public reads at Q25 with fastp, built clones with MiXCR and kept in-frame beta chains. CDR3 protein sequences are deduplicated, and each keeps its most common genes and DNA. A total of some 500,000 distinct CDR3 sequences appear in this sample, roughly 9.5% of them only once. The top ten constitute approximately 3% of the sample. This same sample was also taken into another study, of yellow fever vaccine responses in identical twins.

The source material was PBMCs. The receptors were gathered from a woman aged 18-29 years in good health.

This clonotype was observed at least ten times. V gene TRBV5-1 combines with J gene TRBJ2-5; D gene uncertain. This CDR3 is 14 amino acids long. CDR1 SGHRS and CDR2 YFSETQ come from the germline V gene. Trimming removed 0 bases at V and 4 bases at J, with 10 bases between. The CDR3 nucleotides are TGCGCCAGCAGCTTGGCCCTTAACGGAGAGACCCAGTACTTC. This encodes CASSLALNGETQYF. Full variable domain (outside the CDR3, taken from reference TRBV5-1 and TRBJ2-5): KAGVTQTPRYLIKTRGQQVTLSCSPISGHRSVSWYQQTPGQGLQFLFEYFSETQRNKGNFPGRFSGRQFSNSRSEMNVSTLELGDSALYLCASSLALNGETQYFGPGTRLLVL.

This clonotype was observed at least ten times. The chain recombines TRBV4-2 with TRBJ2-3; D might be TRBD2 (7 bases). Germline V gene lookup returns CDR1 LGHNA and CDR2 YNFKEQ. CDR3 size: 16 residues. The germline V and J ends were trimmed by 4 bases and 3 bases, with 17 bases remaining between them. The CDR3 sequence: CASSLISRGATDTQYF. As DNA, the CDR3 is TGTGCCAGCAGCCTGATCTCACGGGGGGCTACAGATACGCAGTATTTT.

The J gene is TRBJ2-1, the V gene TRBV7-8; 9 nucleotides line up with TRBD2. CDR3 length: 15 amino acids. J was trimmed by 16 bases and V by 1 base; bases with no gene match: 14. Germline CDR1 reads SGHVS; CDR2 reads FQNEAQ. CDR3 residues: CASSLGPMASGALFF. The CDR3 DNA reads TGTGCCAGCAGCTTAGGCCCGATGGCTAGCGGGGCGCTATTCTTC.

This clonotype was counted at least ten times. This chain uses TRBV5-1 with TRBJ2-7, with 9 bases identical to TRBD1. V gave up 4 bases and J gave up 2 bases; unmatched junction bases: 4. This CDR3 spans 14 amino acids. CDR1 is SGHRS and CDR2 is YFSETQ in the germline V gene. The CDR3 DNA sequence: TGCGCCAGCAGCGGGGGACAGGGAGCCTACGAGCAGTACTTC. This encodes CASSGGQGAYEQYF.

The table lists this clonotype with many counts. The V and J genes are TRBV5-1 and TRBJ1-4; unclear D gene. CDR1 and CDR2 (germline): SGHRS, YFSETQ. V was clipped by 4 bases and J by 1 base, with 11 bases between them. The CDR3 covers 15 residues. CDR3 sequence: CASSPLGGTNEKLFF. In DNA, the CDR3 is TGCGCCAGCAGCCCGCTGGGTGGAACTAATGAAAAACTGTTTTTT.

This clonotype came up a few times. The chain employs TRBV21-1 and TRBJ2-1; the table names TRBD1, a call not compared with the DNA. TRBV21-1 is reported as a pseudogene. The CDR3 runs 15 residues. CDR3 nucleotide sequence: TGTGCCAGCAGCTTCCGGGACAGGGGGCACAATGAGCAGTTCTTC. Protein product: CASSFRDRGHNEQFF.

This clonotype was picked up a small number of times. The chain uses TRBV19 and TRBJ2-5; 9 bases agree with TRBD1. The CDR3 consists of 14 residues. Looked up from germline, CDR1 is LNHDA and CDR2 is SQIVND (reference sequence). V lost 10 bases and J lost 1; bases outside the gene matches: 7. CDR3 bases: TGTGCCACTCAGGACAGGGGAGGCCAAGAGACCCAGTACTTC. Translating it yields CATQDRGGQETQYF.

The DNA for the CDR3 is TGTGCCAGCAGCCGACCGACGAGGGGGAGGCTAGGCACTGAAGCTTTCTTT. Amino acids: CASSRPTRGRLGTEAFF. The chain uses TRBV11-2 and TRBJ1-1; perhaps TRBD1 as D (6 bases). V lost 5 bases and J lost 4, with 23 bases in between. The V gene's germline CDR1 is SGHAT and CDR2 FQNNGV. The CDR3 spans 17 residues.

This clonotype was seen more than once but under ten times. The chain couples TRBV20-1 to TRBJ2-1; possible D gene TRBD1, 5 bases. V gave up 6 bases and J gave up 9 bases, with 18 bases separating them. The CDR3 sequence is 13 residues long. Germline V gene lookup returns CDR1 DFQATT and CDR2 SNEGSKA (reference sequence). The CDR3 region has the DNA TGCAGTGCGGGGATATATGTGGGGCTTGAGCAGTTCTTC. Protein sequence: CSAGIYVGLEQFF.

V and J are TRBV12-3 or TRBV12-4 and TRBJ2-3, with unresolved D. The V gene lost 5 bases and the J gene lost 2 bases, with 14 bases spanning the gap. The CDR3 spans 15 residues. The CDR3 region is CASSTAAKNTDTQYF. DNA for the CDR3: TGTGCCAGCAGTACCGCGGCAAAGAACACAGATACGCAGTATTTT.

The gene calls are TRBV4-1 and TRBJ2-2, with D perhaps being TRBD1 or TRBD2 (5 bases each). V lost 2 bases and J lost 5, with 15 bases in between. This CDR3 comprises 16 residues. The germline V gene encodes CDR1 MGHRA and CDR2 YSYEKL. Here the CDR3 DNA reads TGCGCCAGCAGCCAACATCCCGGGACCCCTACCGGGGAGCTGTTTTTT. Residues: CASSQHPGTPTGELFF.

The rearrangement links TRBV6-2 or TRBV6-3 to TRBJ1-1; 10 bases are shared with TRBD1. V dropped 8 bases and J dropped 0; count of bases not matched to a gene: 6. The CDR3 extends over 15 amino acids. Per germline, CDR1 MNHEY and CDR2 SVGEGT. CDR3 bases: TGTGCCAGCCGGGACAGGGGTTCTATGAACACTGAAGCTTTCTTT. It codes for CASRDRGSMNTEAFF.

This clonotype showed up just a few times. This chain joins TRBV29-1 and TRBJ2-7; D may be TRBD1 (6 bases). Germline lookup yields CDR1 SQVTM and CDR2 ANQGSEA. With 6 bases removed from V and 0 bases from J, the gap between germline ends came to 12 bases. The CDR3 contains 13 residues. The CDR3 is CSVGTKFSYEQYF. CDR3 sequence (DNA): TGCAGCGTGGGGACAAAATTCTCCTACGAGCAGTACTTC.

This rearrangement joins TRBV5-6 to TRBJ2-7; 11 bases are shared with TRBD1. Germline loops: CDR1 SGHDT, CDR2 YYEEEE. Trimming cost V 4 bases and J 4 bases; bases outside gene matches: 10. This CDR3 is 16 amino acids long. The CDR3 sequence: CASSPGGTGGVYEQYF. CDR3 sequence (DNA): TGTGCCAGCAGCCCCGGGGGGACAGGGGGTGTGTACGAGCAGTACTTC.

This clonotype was counted between two and nine times. In DNA, the CDR3 is TGTGCCAGCAGCCACGAGGAGCGGGAGGAGATGACAGATACGCAGTATTTT. Its translation is CASSHEEREEMTDTQYF. The chain carries TRBV7-9 and TRBJ2-3; TRBD2 aligns across 9 bases. The CDR3 totals 17 residues. Germline V lookup: CDR1 SEHNR, CDR2 FQNEAQ (reference sequence). The junction had 12 bases not matched to a gene; V was cut back by 5 bases and J by 3 bases.

The V call is TRBV7-9, the J call TRBJ2-1; TRBD2 agrees at 12 bases. Losses at the gene ends were 4 bases for V and 2 bases for J; bases not matched to a gene: 3. This CDR3 is built from 16 residues. Germline V gene data show CDR1 as SEHNR and CDR2 as FQNEAQ (reference sequence). The CDR3 region has the DNA TGTGCCAGCAGCTCTGGACTAGCGGGGCCCTACAATGAGCAGTTCTTC. Amino acids: CASSSGLAGPYNEQFF.

This clonotype has a handful of counts. J is TRBJ1-3 and V is TRBV6-5; weak D call: TRBD1 (6 bases). This CDR3 has 16 amino acids. Per germline, CDR1 MNHEY and CDR2 SVGAGI. The germline V and J ends were trimmed by 2 bases and 2 bases, with 13 bases remaining between them. CDR3 sequence reads: CASSYRSGTPGNTIYF. CDR3 nucleotide sequence: TGTGCCAGCAGTTACAGGTCGGGGACACCTGGAAACACCATATATTTT.

Only a few counts were recorded for this clonotype. The chain links TRBV14 to TRBJ2-1, with TRBD2 matching 9 bases. In germline, CDR1 is SGHDN, CDR2 FVKESK. The CDR3 consists of 14 residues. V lost 8 bases and J lost 4; bases outside the gene matches: 6. This CDR3 reads CASQVAGAYNEQFF. CDR3 in DNA: TGTGCCAGCCAAGTAGCGGGGGCTTACAATGAGCAGTTCTTC.

This clonotype was found a few times. This chain connects TRBV10-2 to TRBJ2-2, with a tentative D call TRBD1 (6 bases). The germline V and J ends were trimmed by 4 bases and 4 bases, with 10 bases remaining between them. CDR3 size: 14 residues. Germline V CDR1 and CDR2: WSHSY, SAAADI. CDR3 sequence reads: CASSVTQGTGELFF. The CDR3 DNA sequence: TGCGCCAGCAGTGTAACACAGGGCACCGGGGAGCTGTTTTTT.

The rearrangement joins TRBV11-1 to TRBJ2-4; D may be TRBD1 (6 bases). Germline CDR1 SGHAT, CDR2 FQDESV (reference sequence). V was clipped by 1 base and J by 7 bases, with 11 bases between them. CDR3 length: 14 amino acids. CDR3: CASSLVPGVNIQYF. CDR3 DNA: TGTGCCAGCAGCTTAGTTCCAGGGGTGAACATTCAGTACTTC.

On this clonotype itself: This may be a read error: a much more frequent sequence differs by one nucleotide. CDR3 sequence: CASSLVGGREAQYF. The CDR3 coding sequence is TGTGCCAGCAGCTTAGTTGGGGGGCGAGAGGCCCAGTACTTC. The genes are TRBV7-8 and TRBJ2-5; D is tentatively TRBD1 or TRBD2 (6 bases each). This CDR3 region has 14 residues. Germline-derived CDR1 and CDR2 are SGHVS and FQNEAQ.

This clonotype was seen at least ten times. V is TRBV27 and J is TRBJ2-1; 7 bases fit TRBD2. Per germline, CDR1 MNHEY and CDR2 SMNVEV (reference sequence). Trimming at V came to 5 bases and at J to 5 bases, leaving 6 bases not matched to a gene. The CDR3 is made up of 14 amino acids. The CDR3 bases are TGTGCCAGCAGTCTTCGGGGACTACACAATGAGCAGTTCTTC. This codes for CASSLRGLHNEQFF.

The chain combines TRBV18 with TRBJ2-2, with D possibly matching TRBD2 (5 bases). The CDR3 length is 15 residues. V shed 3 bases and J shed 0 bases, with 8 bases lying between them. In germline, CDR1 is KGHSH, CDR2 LQKENI. CDR3 amino acids: CASSPRAANTGELFF. CDR3 DNA sequence: TGTGCCAGCTCACCGAGGGCGGCGAACACCGGGGAGCTGTTTTTT.